This T cell receptor (beta chain) was recovered during a study of PD-L1 blockade in urothelial cancer. This CDR3 region has 14 residues. The J segment lost 2 bases and the V segment lost 2 bases, leaving 3 bases of the junction unmatched. Germline V gene data show CDR1 as SGHVS and CDR2 as FNYEAQ. This clone occurred once. Only in-frame clones appear in the TCRdb table, and some are missing; sequencing was by immunoSEQ multiplex PCR. The table includes about 22,000 clones, about 90% detected once. This specimen was PBMCs, taken around atezolizumab (anti-PD-L1) treatment. This rearrangement joins TRBV7-6 to TRBJ2-7, with TRBD2 matching over 7 bases. This TCR was sampled from an older woman with urothelial cancer. DNA of the CDR3: TGTGCCAGCAGCTTATCAGCGGGGACCTACGAGCAGTACTTC. It specifies CASSLSAGTYEQYF.